The 8 T cell receptor beta chains listed next were all sequenced from one sample in a study of OX40 agonist ivuxolimab in advanced cancers. Only in-frame clones appear in the TCRdb table, and some are missing; sequencing was by immunoSEQ multiplex PCR. The sample yields approximately 37,000 clones, approximately 83% seen once. This material consisted of CD4+ or CD8+ T cells sorted from blood, taken in a trial of the OX40 agonist ivuxolimab. These receptors were obtained from an adult with an advanced solid tumor such as melanoma, head and neck, liver or kidney cancer.

This clone was seen only once. Written as DNA, the CDR3 is TGTGCCAGCAGCTGGGGACAGGGCGGAGAGACCCAGTACTTC. As protein: CASSWGQGGETQYF. The chain is built from TRBV13 and TRBJ2-5, with TRBD1 identical over 9 bases. CDR1 and CDR2 from the germline V gene are PRHDT and FYEKMQ (reference sequence). Trimming removed 4 bases from V and 4 bases from J; junction bases left unmatched: 4. The CDR3 contains 14 residues.

The V gene is TRBV15, the J gene TRBJ2-7; TRBD1 aligns across 7 bases. This CDR3 comprises 15 residues. The J segment lost 2 bases and the V segment lost 0 bases, leaving 4 bases of the junction unmatched. Germline CDR1 reads LNHNV; CDR2 reads YYDKDF (reference sequence). DNA of the CDR3: TGTGCCACCAGCAGAGATCGGACAGGAGCCTACGAGCAGTACTTC. This codes for CATSRDRTGAYEQYF.

J is TRBJ1-5 and V is TRBV30; the match to TRBD1 covers 7 bases. V shed 1 base and J 6 bases; nucleotides not matched to a gene: 9. Germline values: CDR1 GTSNPN, CDR2 SVGIG (reference sequence). The CDR3 contains 15 residues. Written as DNA, the CDR3 is TGTGCCTGGAGTGACGGACAGGAAAGGGGTCAGCCCCAGCATTTT. Encoded protein: CAWSDGQERGQPQHF.

In this sample, this clone turned up once. The chain employs TRBV7-6 and TRBJ2-1; no definite D call. The length of the CDR3 is 16 residues. CDR1 is SGHVS and CDR2 is FNYEAQ in the germline V gene. With 0 bases removed from V and 1 base from J, the gap between germline ends came to 10 bases. The CDR3 DNA follows: TGTGCCAGCAGCTTAGCCGGGTCTAGGTCCTACAATGAGCAGTTCTTC. Translated: CASSLAGSRSYNEQFF.

This clone occurred many times. Here the CDR3 reads CASSLVGIGRDGEQFF. CDR3 in DNA: TGTGCCAGCAGCTTAGTTGGGATCGGGCGGGACGGTGAGCAGTTCTTC. This chain links TRBV11-2 with TRBJ2-1, with D perhaps matching TRBD2 (6 bases). Between the trimmed V and J ends, which lost 1 base and 9 bases, there was a span of 19 bases. This CDR3 is built from 16 residues. Germline CDR1 is SGHAT and CDR2 is FQNNGV.

This chain connects TRBV27 to TRBJ2-1; 12 bases fit TRBD2. Trimming removed 5 bases from V and 4 bases from J; junction bases left unmatched: 9. CDR3 length: 17 amino acids. Germline CDR1 MNHEY, CDR2 SMNVEV (reference sequence). The CDR3 here is CASSPRLAGDPYNEQFF. CDR3 sequence (DNA): TGTGCCAGCAGTCCCCGACTAGCGGGAGACCCTTACAATGAGCAGTTCTTC.

This clone appeared once. This rearrangement joins TRBV7-6 to TRBJ2-7, with D perhaps matching TRBD1 or TRBD2 (5 bases each). Germline values: CDR1 SGHVS, CDR2 FNYEAQ. The CDR3 has 13 residues. Trimming removed 5 bases at V and 2 bases at J, with 10 bases between. CDR3 DNA: TGTGCCAGCAGCAGGACACTAGCCTACGAGCAGTACTTC. Translated, it gives CASSRTLAYEQYF.

In this sample, this clone turned up a few times. This chain uses TRBV7-9 with TRBJ1-1; D possibly corresponds to TRBD1 (6 bases). Germline V lookup: CDR1 SEHNR, CDR2 FQNEAQ (reference sequence). The CDR3 has 15 residues. With 0 bases removed from V and 1 base from J, the gap between germline ends came to 9 bases. The chain's CDR3 is CASSLAQGWNTEAFF. CDR3 nucleotides: TGTGCCAGCAGCTTAGCGCAGGGGTGGAACACTGAAGCTTTCTTT.